Listed below are T cell receptor beta chains from one sample, sequenced in a study of blood T cell repertoires in COVID-19. The repertoire was sequenced with immunoSEQ multiplex PCR; TCRdb's copy has only in-frame clones and lacks some. Seen here are 150,000 to 200,000 clones, more than 75% observed once, and the top ten hold around 2.5%. The material sequenced was peripheral blood. These receptors originate from a man aged 40-55 years with active or convalescent COVID-19. Both conserved end residues are part of each CDR3. Fields, in order: D gene, J gene, V gene, CDR3 protein. D genes are given only for firm matches.

- TRBJ1-4 TRBV12-3/TRBV12-4 CASSQGTFEKLFF
TRBD2 TRBJ2-3 TRBV7-2 CASSKLAGAPNF
- TRBJ1-1 TRBV18 CASSPEGANTEAFF
TRBD2 TRBJ2-1 TRBV7-2 CASSLAPAVAGGLGDEQFF
- TRBJ2-1 TRBV5-1 CASSQGPIYNEQFF
TRBD1 TRBJ1-5 TRBV6-2/TRBV6-3 CASSYPGQGNQPQHF
TRBD1 TRBJ2-2 TRBV30 CAWKTGIIDTGELFF
- TRBJ1-5 TRBV19 CASSIGGGGVNQPQHF
TRBD1 TRBJ1-5 TRBV6-5 CASRAGQGTNQPQHF
- TRBJ1-2 TRBV5-5 CASSLVDTAYGYTF
- TRBJ2-5 TRBV10-3 CAIARSQETQYF
TRBD2 TRBJ2-1 TRBV6-5 CASSYSVGGAYNEQFF
TRBD2 TRBJ2-3 TRBV27 CASSGVAGAITDTQYF
- TRBJ2-7 TRBV7-9 CASSLGGLRGQYF
TRBD1 TRBJ1-2 TRBV10-3 CAISRQGGGYTF
- TRBJ1-1 TRBV2 CASSGPQLRGRTEAFF
- TRBJ1-1 TRBV19 CASSISSGVTEAFF
- TRBJ1-4 TRBV19 CASSIALTNEKLFF
- TRBJ1-1 TRBV11-1 CASSFGGTEAFF
- TRBJ2-3 TRBV5-6 CASSAQGPDTQYF
- TRBJ2-7 TRBV6-1 CASSDLGGNYEQYF
- TRBJ1-3 TRBV2 CASSEEGFGNTIYF
TRBD1 TRBJ1-1 TRBV4-1 CASSHQTGGRFTEAFF
- TRBJ1-1 TRBV19 CASSSRRTEAFF
- TRBJ2-4 TRBV25-1 CASSETGPWKYF
TRBD2 TRBJ2-2 TRBV27 CASKNQGLAGGTGELFF
TRBD2 TRBJ2-1 TRBV7-6 CASSLLGGTGNEQFF
- TRBJ1-2 TRBV6-5 CASSRTDSADYTF
- TRBJ2-1 TRBV28 CASSSHNEQFF
- TRBJ2-1 TRBV24-1 CATSDLHNERAGFPYNEQFF
TRBD1 TRBJ1-5 TRBV20-1 CSASEDRGGQPQHF
TRBD2 TRBJ2-7 TRBV6-2/TRBV6-3 CASSYSKTGGNYEQYF
- TRBJ2-1 TRBV11-3 CASSSRPGANEQFF
TRBD1 TRBJ1-1 TRBV30 CAWSVGQGAGAEAFF
- TRBJ2-3 TRBV6-6 CASRIGGADTQYF
TRBD1 TRBJ1-6 TRBV7-2 CASSLGQGSLSPLHF
- TRBJ1-2 TRBV20-1 CSAGQTYGYTF
TRBD2 TRBJ2-5 TRBV6-1 CASSEGTSDKETQYF
TRBD2 TRBJ2-7 TRBV6-2/TRBV6-3 CASSYPSGGVYEQYF
TRBD1 TRBJ2-7 TRBV9 CASSGRTGTQYF
- TRBJ1-6 TRBV25-1 CASSESGRNSPLHF
TRBD1 TRBJ2-7 TRBV6-1 CASSPRDRSPYEQYF
- TRBJ1-3 TRBV4-1 CASSQDPSDIHSGNTIYF
- TRBJ2-1 TRBV4-1 CASSQRRTTRDNEQFF
- TRBJ2-3 TRBV7-9 CASSFGRETQYF
- TRBJ2-4 TRBV27 CASSLYMKAKNIQYF
- TRBJ1-1 TRBV6-5 CASSQGWNTEAFF
- TRBJ2-2 TRBV5-4 CASSSWTQGELFF
- TRBJ2-3 TRBV2 CASVRGRDSGTDTQYF
- TRBJ1-6 TRBV7-9 CASSSQVRPNSPLHF
TRBD1 TRBJ1-6 TRBV19 CASGARTGRSEWSYNSPLHF
TRBD1 TRBJ1-1 TRBV24-1 CATRKQGSTEAFF
TRBD1 TRBJ2-1 TRBV5-6 CASSLGSTGSFYNEQFF
- TRBJ2-3 TRBV5-1 CASSLAGASTDTQYF